The entry below gives a single TCR beta chain sequence along with its context. The antigen remains undetermined. TCRdb's table, derived via immunoSEQ multiplex PCR, lists solely in-frame clones and lacks some. The sample records 50,000 or so clones, approximately 89% being singletons. Germline trimming cut 4 bases from V and 2 bases from J; bases unmatched to any gene: 8. CDR1 is MGHRA and CDR2 is YSYEKL in the germline V gene. There are 17 residues in the CDR3. The data are from a study of identifying expanded T cells in peripheral blood. General study points: Technical replicates showed 0.9 to 1.5 changed clones; approximately 2 weeks 15 to 20; four weeks 19. Two-week clone count variance significantly increased as total template count grew.

The receptor was isolated from a person between 18 and 75 years old in good health. This chain joins TRBV4-1 and TRBJ2-7; 13 positions match TRBD2. Source material: blood. The CDR3 sequence: CASSLTSGGEYAYEQYF. CDR3 bases: TGCGCCAGCAGCCTAACTAGCGGGGGGGAATACGCCTACGAGCAGTACTTC.